This T cell receptor (beta chain) was found in a study of OX40 agonist ivuxolimab in advanced cancers. Study as a whole: An agonistic human IgG2 monoclonal antibody against OX40 (CD134) was given.

Study results and limitations: There were, on average, more expanded clones in CD8+ T cells than in CD4+.

This clone was found a few times. Its target is not known. Per the germline V gene, CDR1 is LGHNA and CDR2 is YSLEER. Trimming took 4 bases from V and 4 from J; bases not matched to a gene: 10. This CDR3 comprises 16 residues. TCRdb's copy holds only in-frame clones and misses some; the assay was immunoSEQ multiplex PCR. This table has more than 45,000 clones, roughly four fifths appearing once. The rearrangement uses TRBV4-3 and TRBJ2-3; 8 bases map to TRBD2. The sample in question was CD4+ or CD8+ T cells sorted from blood, obtained in a trial of the OX40 agonist ivuxolimab. The sequence came from an adult with an advanced solid tumor such as melanoma, head and neck, liver or kidney cancer. The CDR3 nucleotides read TGCGCCAGCAGCCGCGGGGGGACCATTGGGTCAGATACGCAGTATTTT. As protein: CASSRGGTIGSDTQYF.